This TCR beta chain was recovered during a study of blood T cell repertoires in COVID-19. For the study at large: COVID-19 samples from acute and convalescent phases originated in the United States, Italy and Spain. From T cells, B-cell-depleted T cells, or PBMCs came the material, which was cDNA or gDNA.

CDR1 and CDR2 (germline): SGHRS, YFSETQ. Between the trimmed V and J ends, which lost 6 bases and 0 bases, there was a span of 12 bases. CDR3 length equals 14 residues. Only in-frame clones appear in the TCRdb table, and some are missing; sequencing was by immunoSEQ multiplex PCR. The top ten hold around 7% of the sample, which has about 180,000 clones, approximately 80% seen once. The V gene is TRBV5-1, the J gene TRBJ2-5, with D possibly TRBD2 on 6 matching bases. The source material was peripheral blood. The receptor was isolated from a human donor in a cohort sampled during active COVID-19. The CDR3 region has the DNA TGCGCCAGCAAGGCAGGAGGGTACCAAGAGACCCAGTACTTC. Translating it yields CASKAGGYQETQYF.